This paragraph covers one TCR beta chain sequence. Its antigen remains unidentified. This sample was included in a study of CD8 T cells in ankylosing spondylitis. Quantitative 5'-RACE with molecular barcodes produced the TCR beta libraries. TCRdb fed the 5' RACE reads into MiXCR, producing one record per CDR3 protein. The sample holds 150,000 to 200,000 distinct CDR3 sequences; about 18% are singletons and the top ten take 4.3%. Study-wide findings and caveats: Previous work reported some of these motif variants in the synovial fluid and blood of reactive arthritis. Clones that were linked to disease were CD8+ and were relatively rare in peripheral blood.

The CDR3 has 18 amino acids. CDR1 is SGHVS and CDR2 is FNYEAQ in the germline V gene. V lost 1 base to trimming and J lost 2 bases, with 21 bases between them. Sequencing was done on a sample of blood, either unsorted or a sorted T cell fraction (not recorded which). The chain carries TRBV7-6 and TRBJ2-7, with a possible D match to TRBD1 (5 bases). This clonotype was obtained from a male donor between 5 and 35 years old with ankylosing spondylitis or in good health (not recorded which). The CDR3, as DNA: TGTGCCAGCAGCTTAGAGGCGGCAGGGAAGAAGGTCGCCTACGAGCAGTACTTC. Amino acid sequence: CASSLEAAGKKVAYEQYF.